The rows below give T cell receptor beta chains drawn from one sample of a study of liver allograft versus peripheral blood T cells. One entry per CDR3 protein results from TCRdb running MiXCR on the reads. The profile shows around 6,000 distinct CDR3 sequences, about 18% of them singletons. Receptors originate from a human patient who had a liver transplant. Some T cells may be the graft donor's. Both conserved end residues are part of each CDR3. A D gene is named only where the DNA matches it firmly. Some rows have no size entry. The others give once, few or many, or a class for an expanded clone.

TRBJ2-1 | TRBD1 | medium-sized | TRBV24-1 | CATSEGTGDEQFF | TGTGCCACCAGTGAGGGGACAGGGGATGAGCAGTTCTTC
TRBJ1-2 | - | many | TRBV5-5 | CASSGLNYGYTF | TGTGCCAGCAGCGGGCTCAACTATGGCTACACCTTC
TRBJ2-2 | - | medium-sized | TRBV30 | CAGRSRAKTGELFF | TGTGCGGGAAGGAGCAGGGCGAAAACCGGGGAGCTGTTTTTT
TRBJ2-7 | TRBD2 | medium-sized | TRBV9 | CASRLGLAVYEQYF | TGTGCCAGCAGACTGGGACTAGCCGTTTACGAGCAGTACTTC
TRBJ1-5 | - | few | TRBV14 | CASSQTGNQPQHF | TGTGCCAGCAGCCAAACAGGCAATCAGCCCCAGCATTTT
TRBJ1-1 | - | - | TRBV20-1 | CSARRYRRTEAFF | TGCAGTGCAAGAAGGTATCGGAGGACTGAAGCTTTCTTT
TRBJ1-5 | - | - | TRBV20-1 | CSAGKTGTDQPQHF | TGCAGTGCTGGGAAGACTGGGACGGATCAGCCCCAGCATTTT
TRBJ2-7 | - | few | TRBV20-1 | CSAVGRGPPYEQYF | TGCAGTGCCGTGGGGCGGGGACCTCCCTACGAGCAGTACTTC
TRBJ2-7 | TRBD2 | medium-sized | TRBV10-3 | CAISGLAGTYEQYF | TGTGCCATCAGCGGACTAGCGGGGACCTACGAGCAGTACTTC
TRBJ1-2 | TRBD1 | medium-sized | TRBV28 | CASSPPTGYYGYTF | TGTGCCAGCAGTCCTCCGACAGGGTACTATGGCTACACCTTC
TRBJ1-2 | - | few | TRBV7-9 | CASSGGGDGYTF | TGTGCCAGCAGCGGCGGGGGGGATGGCTACACCTTC
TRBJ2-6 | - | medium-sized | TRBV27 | CASSFPGANVLTF | TGTGCCAGCAGCTTCCCCGGGGCCAACGTCCTGACTTTC
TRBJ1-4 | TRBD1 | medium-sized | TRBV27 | CASSLSRQGATNEKLFF | TGTGCCAGCAGTTTATCCAGACAGGGGGCAACTAATGAAAAACTGTTTTTT
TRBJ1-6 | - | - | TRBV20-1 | CSARQGLRNSPLHF | TGCAGTGCTAGACAGGGACTCCGGAATTCACCCCTCCACTTT
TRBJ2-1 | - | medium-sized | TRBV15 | CATSRPGRRTYNEQFF | TGTGCCACCAGCAGGCCGGGGAGAAGGACATACAATGAGCAGTTCTTC
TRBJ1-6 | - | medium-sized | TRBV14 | CASSPGMGENSPLHF | TGTGCCAGCAGCCCCGGGATGGGCGAAAATTCACCCCTCCACTTT
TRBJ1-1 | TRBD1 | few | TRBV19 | CASSTNRGNTEAFF | TGTGCCAGTAGTACTAACAGGGGAAACACTGAAGCTTTCTTT
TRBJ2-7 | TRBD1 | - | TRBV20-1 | CSARDWTGTYEQYF | TGCAGTGCTAGAGATTGGACAGGCACCTACGAGCAGTACTTC
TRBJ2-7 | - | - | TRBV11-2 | CASSQPGRRTYEQYF | TGTGCCAGCAGCCAACCTGGACGTCGGACCTACGAGCAGTACTTC
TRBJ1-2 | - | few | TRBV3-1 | CASSQDYWQSNNYGYTF | TGTGCCAGCAGCCAAGACTACTGGCAGAGTAATAACTATGGCTACACCTTC
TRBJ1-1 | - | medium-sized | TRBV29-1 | CSAVVNTEAFF | TGCAGCGCCGTGGTGAACACTGAAGCTTTCTTT
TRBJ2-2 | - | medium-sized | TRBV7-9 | CASPMSSRGKTGELFF | TGTGCCAGCCCGATGTCATCCCGCGGAAAAACCGGGGAGCTGTTTTTT
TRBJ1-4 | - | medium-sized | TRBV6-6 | CASSLGLSNEKLFF | TGTGCCAGCAGTTTGGGACTGAGTAATGAAAAACTGTTTTTT
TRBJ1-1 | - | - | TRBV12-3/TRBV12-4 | CASSPTGTLNTEAFF | TGTGCCAGCAGTCCGACCGGGACGCTGAACACTGAAGCTTTCTTT
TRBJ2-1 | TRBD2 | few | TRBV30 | CAWSVDGRAFNEQFF | TGTGCCTGGAGTGTAGACGGGAGGGCCTTCAATGAGCAGTTCTTC
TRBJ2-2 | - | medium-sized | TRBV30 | CAWSVRAAAATGELFF | TGTGCCTGGAGTGTACGGGCGGCAGCCGCCACCGGGGAGCTGTTTTTT
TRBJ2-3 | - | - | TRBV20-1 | CSARGGLTGQDTQYF | TGCAGTGCTAGAGGGGGACTGACAGGGCAAGATACGCAGTATTTT
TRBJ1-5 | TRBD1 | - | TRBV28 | CASSAQDRGNQPQHF | TGTGCCAGCAGTGCCCAGGACAGGGGAAATCAGCCCCAGCATTTT
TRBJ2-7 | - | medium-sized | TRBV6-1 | CASSDFAYEQYF | TGTGCCAGCAGTGATTTTGCCTACGAGCAGTACTTC
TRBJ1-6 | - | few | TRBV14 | CASSQVLGRGESPLHF | TGTGCCAGCAGCCAAGTTTTGGGCAGGGGAGAATCACCCCTCCACTTT
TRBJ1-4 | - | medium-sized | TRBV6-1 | CASRQGGTNEKLFF | TGTGCCAGCAGGCAGGGAGGAACTAATGAAAAACTGTTTTTT
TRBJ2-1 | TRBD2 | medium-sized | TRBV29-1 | CSVAGLAPYNEQFF | TGCAGCGTTGCCGGACTAGCGCCTTACAATGAGCAGTTCTTC
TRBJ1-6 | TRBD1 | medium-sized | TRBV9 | CASSPTGEDSPLHF | TGTGCCAGCAGCCCTACAGGGGAGGATTCACCCCTCCACTTT
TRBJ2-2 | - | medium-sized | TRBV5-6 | CASSRPVGNTGELFF | TGTGCCAGCAGCCGACCAGTGGGGAACACCGGGGAGCTGTTTTTT
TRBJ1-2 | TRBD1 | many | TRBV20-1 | CSAREVTGGFTDGYTF | TGCAGTGCTAGAGAGGTGACAGGGGGCTTCACCGATGGCTACACCTTC
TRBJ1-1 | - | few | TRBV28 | CASIPGADENTEAFF | TGTGCCAGCATCCCCGGCGCGGATGAGAACACTGAAGCTTTCTTT
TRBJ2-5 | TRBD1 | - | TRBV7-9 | CASSLSGTGAGTQYF | TGTGCCAGCAGCTTATCAGGGACAGGGGCTGGGACCCAGTACTTC
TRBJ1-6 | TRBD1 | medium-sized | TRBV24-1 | CATSDGTGGAYNSPLHF | TGTGCCACCAGTGACGGGACAGGGGGCGCATATAATTCACCCCTCCACTTT
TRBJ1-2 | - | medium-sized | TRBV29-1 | CSVPTGNGYTF | TGCAGCGTTCCCACAGGGAATGGCTACACCTTC
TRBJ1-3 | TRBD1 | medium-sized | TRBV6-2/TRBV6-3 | CASSPTGGSSGNTIYF | TGTGCCAGCAGCCCGACAGGGGGAAGCTCTGGAAACACCATATATTTT
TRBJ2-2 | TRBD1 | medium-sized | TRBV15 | CATSRAGTGGARELFF | TGTGCCACCAGCAGAGCCGGGACAGGGGGTGCACGGGAGCTGTTTTTT
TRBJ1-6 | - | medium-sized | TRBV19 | CASSIEYRPAMGSPLHF | TGTGCCAGTAGTATAGAGTACCGGCCGGCGATGGGATCACCCCTCCACTTT
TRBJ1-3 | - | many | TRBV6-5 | CASSYRGSSGNTIYF | TGTGCCAGCAGTTACAGGGGAAGCTCTGGAAACACCATATATTTT
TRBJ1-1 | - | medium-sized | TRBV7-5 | CISVSEAPTMGFTEAFF | -
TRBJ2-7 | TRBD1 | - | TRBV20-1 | CSARGQGGTYEQYF | TGCAGTGCTAGAGGACAGGGGGGAACCTACGAGCAGTACTTC
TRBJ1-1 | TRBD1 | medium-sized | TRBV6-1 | CASSDQGARTEAFF | TGTGCCAGCAGTGATCAGGGGGCGCGGACTGAAGCTTTCTTT
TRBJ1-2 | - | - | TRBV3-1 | CASSQDINFAGYTF | TGTGCCAGCAGCCAGGACATAAATTTCGCTGGCTACACCTTC
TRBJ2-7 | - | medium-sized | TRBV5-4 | CASSLGGVYEQYF | TGTGCCAGCAGCTTGGGGGGGGTCTACGAGCAGTACTTC
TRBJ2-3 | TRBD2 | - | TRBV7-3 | CASSLGLAGGKDTQYF | TGTGCCAGCAGCTTAGGGTTAGCGGGCGGCAAAGATACGCAGTATTTT
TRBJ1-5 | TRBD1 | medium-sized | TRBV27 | CASSWDSFSNQPQHF | TGTGCCAGCAGTTGGGACAGCTTTAGCAATCAGCCCCAGCATTTT
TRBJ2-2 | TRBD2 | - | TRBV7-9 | CASSSGLAGTNTGELFF | TGTGCCAGCAGCTCGGGACTAGCGGGGACCAACACCGGGGAGCTGTTTTTT
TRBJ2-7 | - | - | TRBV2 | CASSVDGQGTYEQYF | TGTGCCAGCAGTGTAGACGGGCAGGGAACCTACGAGCAGTACTTC
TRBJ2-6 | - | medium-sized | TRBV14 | CASSREGAGANVLTF | TGTGCCAGCAGCCGCGAAGGTGCCGGGGCCAACGTCCTGACTTTC